This T cell receptor beta chain is from a study of blood T cell repertoires in COVID-19. Study details: The origin of the acute and convalescent COVID-19 samples was the United States, Italy and Spain. In each case, the material was cDNA or gDNA derived from T cells, B-cell-depleted T cells, or PBMCs.

Germline V gene sequence: CDR1 MDHEN, CDR2 SYDVKM. The CDR3 has 15 amino acids. Trimming took 7 bases from V and 7 from J, leaving 17 bases between them. In the original workflow: Researchers report that nucleated cell counts were estimated from reference gene primer amplification. Only in-frame clones appear in the TCRdb table, and some are missing; sequencing was by immunoSEQ multiplex PCR. D and trimming come from the DNA, and the V and J calls and clone size come from that table. The sample consists of 68,000 or so clones, around nine tenths of them appearing once. The specimen sequenced was peripheral blood. This sequence joins TRBV28 and TRBJ1-6; perhaps TRBD1 as D (5 bases). The TCR comes from a man aged 50 to 60 with active COVID-19. This CDR3 reads CASTRGGARNSPLHF. The DNA for the CDR3 is TGTGCCAGCACCCGGGGAGGGGCCCGGAATTCACCCCTCCACTTT.